This T cell receptor (beta chain) was profiled in a study of CD8 T cells in Susac syndrome (dated by TCRdb to between 2019 and 2020). For the study in its entirety: The study used repertoire sequencing to test whether antigen drove CD8+ T cell activation and differentiation in Susac syndrome. The clonality of the CD8+ T cell repertoire was compared across over 9 healthy donors, roughly 14 Susac syndrome patients and roughly 16 multiple sclerosis patients.

The investigation overall reported the following: The number of individuals in the TCR sequencing and HLA analysis was recognized as being relatively small.

Reading the germline V gene (reference sequence) gives CDR1 DFQATT and CDR2 SNEGSKA. Reading from cysteine to phenylalanine, the CDR3 counts 14 amino acids. The entry retains the CDR3 DNA only, 42 bases that are in frame from base 1. V is cut back by 6 bases and J by 3 bases, with 9 bases in the junction unmatched. RNA was extracted using the RNeasy kit, and roughly 0.5 to 1 ug of the RNA was reverse transcribed with random hexamers. The immunoSEQ multiplex PCR assay, which covers 54 Vbeta and 13 Jbeta segments, was used to amplify TCR beta CDR3 regions. PCR amplification bias was corrected by using a synthetic template baseline for primer optimization and computational correction. Processing in the source paper ran as follows. Reads were annotated to V, D and J genes per IMGT and analyzed with immunoSEQ Analyzer, keeping only productive sequences. Clonality was computed as one minus Shannon entropy normalized by log2 of the number of productive unique sequences. For each patient and control, public and private clones were evaluated within the 100 most prevalent clones. A clone was defined as Susac-specific if it was absent from the healthy and MS cohorts, from roughly 980 published viral clones and from other ImmuneACCESS disease sequences. Through fastp at Q25 and MiXCR, TCRdb rebuilt clones from the public reads, retaining in-frame beta chains. Every CDR3 protein is listed once, alongside the most common genes and DNA of its rows. TCRdb's processing, not the authors', yielded these V and J calls. For this sample there are approximately 280,000 distinct CDR3 sequences; approximately 81% appear just once. The ten top clones hold around 0.12% of the sample.

About this clonotype itself: Its antigen has not been determined. No per-base quality is available; no much larger clone lies one base away.

High-throughput TCR beta sequencing profiled peripheral blood CD8+ and CD4+ T cells from healthy donors, Susac syndrome patients and multiple sclerosis patients. The multiple sclerosis controls were treatment-naive patients who had stable or active relapsing-remitting disease and met the revised McDonald criteria. CD8+ TEMRA cells were enriched by FACS, while bulk CD8+ and CD4+ T cells were purified by magnetic negative isolation. Blood was drawn into EDTA tubes, processed within 24 hours, and PBMCs were isolated by density gradient centrifugation. PBMCs intended for TCR sequencing were cryopreserved in liquid nitrogen and thawed later in a water bath at 37 degrees C. The sorted or isolated CD4+, CD8+ and CD8+ TEMRA cells reached a purity of at least 90%.

The TCR comes from a human donor with multiple sclerosis. This receptor chain uses TRBV20-1 and TRBJ2-7; TRBD2 fits 9 bases in the junction. Sequencing was performed on CD8+ T cells from PBMCs. The CDR3 region has the sequence CSALPRTSVYEQYF. The nucleotide sequence reads TGCAGTGCCCTCCCTCGGACTAGCGTCTACGAGCAGTACTTC.